The clone carrying this T cell receptor (beta chain) was recorded only once. Since a much larger clone is just one base distant, this may be a read error. The CDR3 does not close with the conserved phenylalanine or tryptophan, likely indicating a read error. V lost 5 bases and J lost 4, with 23 bases in between. CDR3 length: 17 residues. TCRdb re-called the reads through MiXCR, storing one row per CDR3 protein. The repertoire holds approximately 240,000 distinct CDR3 sequences, roughly 26% seen once, with roughly 7% in the top ten. This sample is drawn from a study of kidney transplant recipient with SARS-CoV-2 infection.

The rearrangement links TRBV23-1 to TRBJ1-2, with D hard to call. TRBV23-1 is treated as an ORF (open reading frame) with a function not yet certain. The receptor's source is a male patient in his 30s who had COVID-19 and was a kidney transplant recipient. The graft donor may account for some of the T cells. The sequenced sample was a blood sample, obtained at baseline and on roughly day 120 from a kidney transplant recipient. CDR3 in amino acids: CASSSRLLRRKTYGYTL. The CDR3 region has the DNA TGCGCCAGCAGTTCTCGTTTGCTACGCAGAAAGACCTATGGCTACACCCTC.